This is a list of T cell receptor beta chains from one sample in a study of shared clonotypes between healthy human individuals. Using immunoSEQ multiplex PCR, the repertoire was profiled, and TCRdb retains in-frame clones only, with some absent. The table has 600,000 to 750,000 clones, about nine tenths seen once. The sequenced sample consisted of memory CD8+ T cells from PBMCs. The receptor source for this set is a man between 18 and 29 years old in good health. Some clones in this sample may be carry-over from other donors' samples. CDR3s leave out the opening cysteine and the closing phenylalanine or tryptophan. Not all rows give a size; the values are once, few, many and, for expanded clones, a class.

size | V | CDR3
once | TRBV28 | ASTRRGIPYEQY
- | TRBV9 | ASSAGGRAGYQETQY
- | TRBV7-9 | ASSFMTGKANTGELF
- | TRBV27 | ASCSLAGVYEQY
- | TRBV6-5 | ASSSLGQAIYEQY
- | TRBV4-2 | ASSQDKAWEQY
- | TRBV7-9 | ASSLRGIGQY
- | TRBV28 | ASSPPWGANYGYT
- | TRBV10-2 | ASSESVVSSYNSPLH
- | TRBV7-2 | ASSYYRGPGYEQY
- | TRBV27 | ASSTLDRGKAGELF
- | TRBV15 | ATSRGLRDEQF
- | TRBV6-5 | ASSYSTGGLIDEQF
- | TRBV6-5 | ASSYWVGNQPQH
- | TRBV27 | ASGDPDTQY
- | TRBV6-5 | ASSLLGKQF
- | TRBV7-9 | ASRGGDSNQPQH
- | TRBV6-1 | ASSEALLDPDNEQF
- | TRBV27 | ASSRKTGVADEKLF
- | TRBV29-1 | SVGSSYNEQF
- | TRBV11-2 | ASSLWRGETQY
once | TRBV1 | TSSIGRANVLT
- | TRBV7-9 | ASSLGWGRQYEQY
- | TRBV4-3 | ASSPQQSSYNEQF
- | TRBV5-6 | ASSLGSSEQY
- | TRBV28 | ASTWTGWGTDTQY
once | TRBV7-8 | ASSLAGQGLAYEQY
- | TRBV28 | ASPGGSSNQPQH
- | TRBV27 | ASSPRGQGSYEQY
- | TRBV11-2 | ASSPWDRGGIREQY
- | TRBV9 | ASSASGVYEQY
- | TRBV2 | ASSPWGGASLEAF
- | TRBV27 | ASSFSVGDSSYEQY
- | TRBV27 | ASSLSGRVETQY
- | TRBV27 | ASSPGTPGELF
- | TRBV27 | ASSLSSLYNSPLH
- | TRBV7-9 | ASSFGTPRSYEQY
- | TRBV5-4 | ASSFSSDPYNEQF
- | TRBV7-9 | ASSLETGGLEQPQH
- | TRBV4-1 | ASSPNSGELF
- | TRBV18 | ASSPPGQGTYNEQF